This T cell receptor (beta chain) was recovered during a study of T cell responses to AZD1222 COVID-19 vaccine (dated by TCRdb to the early 2020s). For context, the study as a whole: A total of about 230 trial participants underwent TCR sequencing, of whom around 200 received two doses of AZD1222 and about 25 received two doses of the MenACWY control vaccine. Trial participants were enrolled by age into 18-55, 56-69 and 70-plus year subgroups, with about 150, 28 and 57 TCR-sequenced participants respectively. Study-wide findings and limitations: In the small 56-69-year group, the increase in depth fell short of significance, most likely because of low power. No day 14 peak-response samples were available, so repertoires were characterized only after the peak T cell response. After two AZD1222 doses, spike-specific TCR breadth and depth were significantly higher than at day 0 and than in MenACWY recipients. The vaccine-associated CD4 TCRs covered the entire spike protein, and the dominant responses fell in regions 160-218 and 743-854. Nearly half of unique spike-specific TCRs reportedly recognized epitopes outside regions mutated in the B.1.351 and B.1.1.7 variants. Conclusions about previously exposed vaccinees are limited, since just a handful of AZD1222 recipients were seropositive for SARS-CoV-2 at baseline. Most participants were white British and females outnumbered males, and the authors suggested that clonal diversity may have been underestimated.

A single count supports this clone. The antigen this receptor binds is unknown. The record has no base qualities; no much larger clone is one base away. CDR1 is given as SEHNR and CDR2 as FQNEAQ, both from the germline V gene (reference sequence). CDR3 length: 13 amino acids, cysteine to phenylalanine. Of all the DNA, just the CDR3 is kept, 39 bases in frame from base 1. The V and J ends are trimmed by 5 bases and 11 bases, leaving 15 bases between them. The CDR3 regions of human TCRbeta chains were subjected to immunosequencing. For the original study's pipeline: Repertoire TCRs were matched against a reference library of SARS-CoV-2-specific TCRs generated with the MIRA antigen-specificity platform. Breadth was defined as the fraction of unique TCRs that were SARS-CoV-2-associated. Depth was defined as the fraction of total T cells that were SARS-CoV-2-associated. Using the MIRA data, each spike-specific TCR was assigned both to the spike region to which the TCR was reactive and to a CD4 or CD8 class. Log10-transformed breadth and depth values were compared by one-way ANOVA with Sidak's multiple comparisons tests. This is the immuneACCESS table as TCRdb keeps it, with only in-frame sequences that have V and J called. A part of the clones is gone; compared with another copy, unresolved V genes explain less than half, and the rest is unexplained. That table is the source of V, J and clone size, and D and trimming were worked out from the DNA. This sample holds about 150,000 clones; about 92% were observed only once. The ten top clones hold roughly 3.3% of the sample.

The sample's time point label is to be understood as: about 28 days (+/-7) after the second vaccine dose. AZD1222 recipients given second doses at about 4 weeks or at about 12 weeks were pooled, since spike-specific TCR depth and breadth were not found to differ between the two schedules. The vaccinee samples were drawn from two UK trials, COV001 and COV002, one of which was a single-blind randomized controlled phase 2/3 trial testing AZD1222 (ChAdOx1 nCoV-19) in healthy adults. Trial participant PBMC samples were collected at day 0 and day 28 after the second dose for TCRbeta chain sequencing. The clonotype comes from an adult who received the AZD1222 COVID-19 vaccine. The sequence joins TRBV7-9 to TRBJ1-4, with the D gene not clear enough to name. Here the sequenced sample was peripheral blood, taken 28 days after the second AZD1222 dose. The DNA sequence follows: TGTGCCAGCAGCCCAGAGATGTTCATGAAACTGTTTTTT. Its protein reads: CASSPEMFMKLFF.